One sample yielded the 28 T cell receptor beta chains listed below, sequenced in a study of blood T cells in healthy people across ages. Using a J-beta primer mix together with a sample-barcoded 5' primer, a second PCR was run for about 6 to 11 cycles. TCRdb re-analysed the 5' RACE reads in MiXCR, keeping a single row per CDR3 protein. The sample records 650,000 to 800,000 distinct CDR3 sequences, 52% being singletons. The sample taken for sequencing was blood. The source of these receptors is an elderly woman in good health.

The J gene is TRBJ1-5, the V gene TRBV4-2, with D uncertain. The CDR3 loop spans 14 amino acids. CDR1 and CDR2 (germline): LGHNA, YNFKEQ. Trimming shortened V by 2 bases and J by 3 bases, and 8 bases separated the two germline ends. The CDR3 sequence is CASSQTGFNQPQHF. The CDR3 region has the DNA TGTGCCAGCAGCCAAACGGGGTTCAATCAGCCCCAGCATTTT.

The rearrangement uses TRBV12-3 or TRBV12-4 and TRBJ1-5; TRBD1 might be the D (6 bases). V was shortened by 7 bases and J by 7 bases, with 17 bases between the two germline ends. The CDR3 runs 14 residues. CDR3 sequence (DNA): TGTGCCAGCACCCAAGGGGGGTCGGGACAGCCCCAGCATTTT. Translated: CASTQGGSGQPQHF.

Concerning this clonotype: One end of the junction does not line up with germline, which may come from a read error. The V and J genes are TRBV29-1 and TRBJ2-7, with a possible D match to TRBD2 (5 bases). The germline V gene has CDR1 SQVTM and CDR2 ANQGSEA. The CDR3 covers 14 residues. The CDR3 protein is CNVAPHGDSYEQYF. In DNA, the CDR3 is TGCAACGTTGCCCCCCACGGGGACTCCTACGAGCAGTACTTC.

The V call is TRBV7-2, the J call TRBJ1-3; D unclear. V dropped 2 bases and J dropped 0 bases, with 11 bases sitting between them. The germline V gene encodes CDR1 SGHTA and CDR2 FQGNSA. The CDR3 consists of 16 residues. The CDR3 nucleotides are TGTGCCAGCAGCTTAAGGTCGGGGAACTCTGGAAACACCATATATTTT. Its translation: CASSLRSGNSGNTIYF.

DNA for the CDR3: TGTGCCAGCAGCTTACAATTCCTCGGGACAGGGGGTAGAAAGACCCAGTACTTC. Protein product: CASSLQFLGTGGRKTQYF. The V and J genes are TRBV11-2 and TRBJ2-7; 11 bases line up with TRBD1. The J call may be in error: the DNA end matches TRBJ2-5 better. Germline V gives CDR1 SGHAT, CDR2 FQNNGV. The CDR3 runs to 18 residues.

V is TRBV5-1 and J is TRBJ2-3, with D maybe TRBD1 (6 bases). V lost 0 bases to trimming and J lost 3 bases, with 11 bases between them. Germline loops: CDR1 SGHRS, CDR2 YFSETQ. The CDR3 sequence is 15 residues long. The CDR3: CASSLATGKTDTQYF. The CDR3 DNA reads TGCGCCAGCAGCTTGGCTACAGGGAAGACAGATACGCAGTATTTT.

The chain is built from TRBV9 and TRBJ2-3; D is undetermined. The germline V and J ends were trimmed by 0 bases and 0 bases, with 14 bases remaining between them. Germline assignment: CDR1 SGDLS and CDR2 YYNGEE. The CDR3 is made up of 17 amino acids. The CDR3 region is CASSVGGPVPSTDTQYF. CDR3 nucleotide sequence: TGTGCCAGCAGCGTAGGAGGCCCTGTTCCTAGCACAGATACGCAGTATTTT. Using reference TRBV9 and TRBJ2-3 for the parts outside the CDR3, the full variable domain is DSGVTQTPKHLITATGQRVTLRCSPRSGDLSVYWYQQSLDQGLQFLIQYYNGEERAKGNILERFSAQQFPDLHSELNLSSLELGDSALYFCASSVGGPVPSTDTQYFGPGTRLTVL.

The V call is TRBV18, the J call TRBJ2-1, with D possibly matching TRBD2 (6 bases). CDR1 and CDR2 from the germline V gene are KGHSH and LQKENI. The CDR3 contains 15 residues. V was pared by 3 bases and J by 5 bases, with 14 bases between. The CDR3 is CASSPGREIHNEQFF. The CDR3 DNA is TGTGCCAGCTCACCTGGTCGGGAGATCCACAATGAGCAGTTCTTC.

With regard to this clonotype: A read error is possible here, since a much larger clone lies one base away. V and J are TRBV28 and TRBJ2-1, with 7 bases aligning to TRBD2. This CDR3 comprises 15 residues. Per germline, CDR1 MDHEN and CDR2 SYDVKM. CDR3 DNA: TGTGCCAGCAGTTACGGCGGGGGACCCTACAAGGAGCAGTTCTTC. It yields the protein CASSYGGGPYKEQFF.

This clonotype showed up many times. The V call is TRBV10-3, the J call TRBJ2-7; TRBD1 agrees at 7 bases. CDR1 and CDR2 from the germline V gene are ENHRY and SYGVKD. The CDR3 covers 13 residues. After removal of 10 bases from V and 7 bases from J, the junction contained 13 bases not matched to a gene. The CDR3 protein is CATMMTGSGEQYF. CDR3 DNA: TGTGCCACCATGATGACAGGGTCTGGGGAGCAGTACTTC.

Only a few counts were recorded for this clonotype. The CDR3 loop reads CASSVSGGSETQYF. The CDR3 DNA follows: TGTGCCAGCAGCGTATCGGGGGGTTCGGAGACCCAGTACTTC. V and J are TRBV11-1 and TRBJ2-5, with 7 bases fitting TRBD2. Germline CDR1 SGHAT, CDR2 FQDESV (reference sequence). This CDR3 comprises 14 residues. The ends lost 5 bases at V and 5 bases at J; junction bases unmatched: 8.

The chain carries TRBV27 and TRBJ2-2; TRBD2 matches at 7 bases. This CDR3 is 15 amino acids long. Trimming took 0 bases from V and 4 from J; bases not matched to a gene: 2. Germline CDR1 is MNHEY and CDR2 is SMNVEV (reference sequence). CDR3 protein: CASSLSASGTGELFF. CDR3 sequence (DNA): TGTGCCAGCAGTTTATCAGCTAGCGGCACCGGGGAGCTGTTTTTT.

The gene calls are TRBV6-5 and TRBJ2-5; TRBD1 aligns across 7 bases. The germline V gene encodes CDR1 MNHEY and CDR2 SVGAGI. V shed 8 bases and J 4 bases; nucleotides not matched to a gene: 7. This CDR3 contains 13 residues. The CDR3 is CASQTGKGETQYF. The CDR3 nucleotides are TGTGCCAGCCAGACAGGGAAGGGAGAGACCCAGTACTTC.

This clonotype was picked up a small number of times. The chain has TRBV7-3 and TRBJ1-2; perhaps TRBD1 as D (5 bases). V was cut by 5 bases and J by 7 bases, with 11 bases left in between. Germline CDR1 and CDR2: SGHTA and FQGTGA. This CDR3 has 12 residues. The CDR3 loop reads CASSPQGGGYTF. DNA of the CDR3: TGTGCCAGCAGCCCCCAGGGAGGTGGCTACACCTTC. The whole variable domain, filled in from reference TRBV7-3 and TRBJ1-2, reads GAGVSQTPSNKVTEKGKYVELRCDPISGHTALYWYRQSLGQGPEFLIYFQGTGAADDSGLPNDRFFAVRPEGSVSTLKIQRTERGDSAVYLCASSPQGGGYTFGSGTRLTVV.

This clonotype was detected only once. The chain joins TRBV27 to TRBJ2-3; D gene uncertain. Germline CDR1 and CDR2: MNHEY and SMNVEV (reference sequence). This CDR3 contains 11 residues. V lost 3 bases and J lost 9, with 7 bases in between. CDR3 residues: CASSFSQTQYF. For the CDR3, the DNA is TGTGCCAGCAGTTTCTCCCAAACGCAGTATTTT.

V is TRBV6-5 and J is TRBJ1-6; tentative D call: TRBD1 (6 bases). The CDR3 extends over 16 amino acids. Trimming took 4 bases from V and 4 from J, leaving 14 bases between them. Germline V CDR1 and CDR2: MNHEY, SVGAGI. CDR3 sequence reads: CASSLQQGVYNSPLHF. The DNA of the CDR3 is TGTGCCAGCAGTTTGCAACAGGGTGTTTATAATTCACCCCTCCACTTT.

The chain is built from TRBV20-1 and TRBJ2-3; D gene ambiguous. Trimming took 5 bases from V and 3 from J, leaving 9 bases between them. The germline gives CDR1 DFQATT, CDR2 SNEGSKA (reference sequence). This CDR3 has 12 residues. The DNA for the CDR3 is TGCAGTGCTCCGTCGACTACAGATACGCAGTATTTT. This codes for CSAPSTTDTQYF.

J is TRBJ2-7 and V is TRBV29-1, with D perhaps TRBD1 or TRBD2 (6 bases each). The last part of the DNA fits TRBJ2-5 better; the J call may be wrong. The length of the CDR3 is 12 residues. The V gene's germline CDR1 is SQVTM and CDR2 ANQGSEA. The CDR3 DNA reads as TGCAGCGTCCGAGGGGGGTCGGAGACCCAGTACTTC. Translating gives CSVRGGSETQYF.

This clonotype was recorded many times. The gene calls are TRBV4-2 and TRBJ2-1, with TRBD2 identical over 12 bases. Germline assignment: CDR1 LGHNA and CDR2 YNFKEQ. The trim removed 3 bases at V and 9 bases at J, leaving 15 bases unmatched. The CDR3 is 18 amino acids. CDR3 DNA: TGTGCCAGCAGCCAGGAGAGCCACACTAGCGGGGGGATCCCTGAGCAGTTCTTC. This encodes CASSQESHTSGGIPEQFF.

The chain couples TRBV9 to TRBJ2-2; D gene unclear. The V gene lost 0 bases and the J gene lost 1 base, with 4 bases spanning the gap. The CDR3 runs to 14 residues. The germline V gene has CDR1 SGDLS and CDR2 YYNGEE. This CDR3 reads CASSVVGNTGELFF. CDR3 DNA: TGTGCCAGCAGCGTAGTGGGGAACACCGGGGAGCTGTTTTTT. The entire variable domain, with the rest obtained from reference TRBV9 and TRBJ2-2, is as follows: DSGVTQTPKHLITATGQRVTLRCSPRSGDLSVYWYQQSLDQGLQFLIQYYNGEERAKGNILERFSAQQFPDLHSELNLSSLELGDSALYFCASSVVGNTGELFFGEGSRLTVL.

The rearrangement links TRBV2 to TRBJ1-5; 9 nucleotides line up with TRBD1. Germline CDR1 and CDR2: SNHLY and FYNNEI. This CDR3 is built from 14 residues. V was clipped by 5 bases and J by 8 bases; unmatched bases: 7. In DNA form, the CDR3 reads TGTGCCAGCAGTCTAGAGACAGGGGGTAAGCCCCAGCATTTT. This encodes CASSLETGGKPQHF.

This clonotype was counted ten times or more. The V and J genes are TRBV10-3 and TRBJ2-5; tentatively, D is TRBD1 (5 bases). Trimming pared 3 bases from V and 5 bases from J, leaving 7 bases between. Germline lookup yields CDR1 ENHRY and CDR2 SYGVKD. This CDR3 comprises 12 residues. CDR3 nucleotides: TGTGCCATCAGTGACAGGGTCGAGACCCAGTACTTC. It translates to CAISDRVETQYF.

This clonotype has at least ten counts. This rearrangement joins TRBV20-1 to TRBJ2-6; D unresolved. The CDR3 consists of 12 residues. The V gene's germline CDR1 is DFQATT and CDR2 SNEGSKA (reference sequence). V lost 5 bases and J lost 3, with 5 bases in between. CDR3 region: CSAHSGANVLTF. The CDR3 region has the DNA TGCAGTGCTCATAGTGGGGCCAACGTCCTGACTTTC.

The table lists this clonotype with many counts. This chain connects TRBV6-6 to TRBJ2-1, with TRBD2 matching over 10 bases. The germline V gene encodes CDR1 MNHNY and CDR2 SVGAGI (reference sequence). The CDR3 totals 17 residues. V lost 0 bases and J lost 4; bases outside the gene matches: 6. The CDR3 protein is CASSYSGLAGVYNEQFF. The CDR3 nucleotides are TGTGCCAGCAGTTACTCGGGGCTAGCGGGGGTTTACAATGAGCAGTTCTTC.

CDR3 in DNA: TGTGCCAGCACGGGACAGGGGGTGAATGAGCAGTTCTTC. This gives the protein CASTGQGVNEQFF. V gene TRBV27 combines with J gene TRBJ2-1, with TRBD1 matching 11 bases. This CDR3 region has 13 residues. Germline CDR1 reads MNHEY; CDR2 reads SMNVEV (reference sequence). The J segment lost 7 bases and the V segment lost 7 bases, leaving 3 bases of the junction unmatched.

The V call is TRBV7-6, the J call TRBJ2-1; 10 nucleotides line up with TRBD2. From germline, CDR1 is SGHVS and CDR2 FNYEAQ. This CDR3 has 15 amino acids. V shed 5 bases, J shed 12 bases, and the junction held 13 bases outside the gene matches. CDR3 sequence (DNA): TGTGCCAGCAGCCTAGTTGGACTAGCGGTCGATGGGCAGTTCTTC. Its translation is CASSLVGLAVDGQFF.

In its sample, this clonotype was seen many times. This chain joins TRBV28 and TRBJ2-5; 11 bases line up with TRBD2. The V gene end was trimmed by 6 bases and the J gene end by 0 bases; junction bases not matched to a gene: 6. Germline values: CDR1 MDHEN, CDR2 SYDVKM. This CDR3 is 16 amino acids long. In DNA form, the CDR3 reads TGTGCCAGCAGACCGCCTAGCGGGAGGTACCAAGAGACCCAGTACTTC. It codes for CASRPPSGRYQETQYF.

The rearrangement joins TRBV7-2 to TRBJ2-1; no clear D gene. V lost 4 bases, J lost 13 bases, and 14 bases lay in between. The CDR3 loop spans 12 amino acids. Germline V CDR1 and CDR2: SGHTA, FQGNSA. The CDR3 region is CASSSSTQTQFF. The CDR3 region has the DNA TGTGCCAGCAGCTCCTCAACCCAGACCCAGTTCTTC.